The 6 T cell receptor beta chains below were found in one sample sequenced in a study of T cells in Graves' hyperthyroidism and ophthalmopathy. Amplification of TCR beta CDR3 regions was performed using RNA transcripts as template. HTBI primers were the set used in a first-round RT-PCR of the TCR CDR3. Each CDR3 protein is one row after TCRdb ran MiXCR on the multiplex PCR reads. The table includes roughly 500,000 distinct CDR3 sequences, under 25% detected once. Sequenced material: blood. These receptors came from an older woman with Graves' ophthalmopathy.

This clonotype was recorded at least ten times. The rearrangement links TRBV3-1 to TRBJ2-7; 8 bases fit TRBD1. Looked up from germline, CDR1 is LGHDT and CDR2 is YNNKEL (reference sequence). The CDR3 loop spans 13 amino acids. J was trimmed by 5 bases and V by 2 bases; bases with no gene match: 2. The CDR3, as DNA: TGTGCCAGCAGCCAACGACAGGGGAACGAGCAGTACTTC. Translating it yields CASSQRQGNEQYF.

This clonotype was picked up a small number of times. The chain joins TRBV3-1 to TRBJ2-2; D not resolved. The CDR3 is 15 amino acids. Germline V gives CDR1 LGHDT, CDR2 YNNKEL (reference sequence). Trimming removed 3 bases at V and 0 bases at J, with 8 bases between. CDR3 nucleotide sequence: TGTGCCAGCAGCCAGGGGTGGACGAACACCGGGGAGCTGTTTTTT. Protein: CASSQGWTNTGELFF.

This clonotype was observed a few times. The V and J genes are TRBV2 and TRBJ2-7; D is uncertain. V gave up 1 base and J gave up 6 bases, with 7 bases separating them. CDR1 is SNHLY, CDR2 FYNNEI, per germline. The CDR3 consists of 12 residues. The CDR3 here is CASSEGEGEQYF. CDR3 DNA sequence: TGTGCCAGCAGTGAAGGGGAAGGCGAGCAGTACTTC.

This clonotype was detected only a few times. The chain links TRBV7-3 to TRBJ2-3; tentatively, D is TRBD2 (5 bases). Between the trimmed V and J ends, which lost 5 bases and 2 bases, there was a span of 11 bases. This CDR3 is built from 14 residues. The V gene's germline CDR1 is SGHTA and CDR2 FQGTGA. DNA for the CDR3: TGTGCCAGCAGCCCCGGACTTCACACAGATACGCAGTATTTT. It translates to CASSPGLHTDTQYF. The whole variable domain, filled in from reference TRBV7-3 and TRBJ2-3, reads GAGVSQTPSNKVTEKGKYVELRCDPISGHTALYWYRQSLGQGPEFLIYFQGTGAADDSGLPNDRFFAVRPEGSVSTLKIQRTERGDSAVYLCASSPGLHTDTQYFGPGTRLTVL.

This clonotype has a handful of counts. The V gene is TRBV9, the J gene TRBJ2-3; perhaps TRBD2 as D (6 bases). V gave up 4 bases and J gave up 0 bases, with 12 bases separating them. This CDR3 is built from 15 residues. Germline loops: CDR1 SGDLS, CDR2 YYNGEE. In DNA, the CDR3 is TGTGCCAGCAGCCCCGGAGGGGTTAGCACAGATACGCAGTATTTT. Amino acids: CASSPGGVSTDTQYF.

The rearrangement joins TRBV5-6 to TRBJ2-6, with 8 bases matching TRBD2. The CDR3 has 19 amino acids. Germline V gene data show CDR1 as SGHDT and CDR2 as YYEEEE. The V and J ends lost 3 bases and 0 bases, in that order; junction bases with no gene match: 11. The CDR3: CASSSFGQRGNSGANVLTF. The CDR3 DNA sequence: TGTGCCAGCAGCTCGTTTGGGCAGCGGGGGAACTCTGGGGCCAACGTCCTGACTTTC.